The table lists the clone carrying this T cell receptor (beta chain) with many counts. Its antigen remains unknown. Genomic DNA was employed as the template in profiling TCR beta VDJ and CDR3. TCRdb recomputed calls from the reads with MiXCR, one row per CDR3 protein. This table has about 130,000 distinct CDR3 sequences, about 48% appearing once. The entry originates in a study of CD8+CD57+ T cells in acquired aplastic anemia. On the study more broadly: Sorted cells (CD4+ and CD8+) yielded DNA amounts that averaged approximately 3.2 ug. Healthy donor CD4+ cell samples had a mean of roughly 9.9 million reads.

This CDR3 comprises 15 residues. The germline V gene has CDR1 SQVTM and CDR2 ANQGSEA. Trimming stripped 5 bases from V and 0 bases from J, with 17 bases between. Study conclusions and caveats: Sharing between patients and controls was observed for some 27 CD8+ CDR3 sequences. CD8+ Simpson's diversity showed no significant patient-control difference.

Material for sequencing was sorted CD4+, CD8+, or CD8+CD57+ T cells (not recorded which) from PBMCs. V gene TRBV29-1 combines with J gene TRBJ2-7; unclear D gene. This receptor was identified in a human donor in good health, serving as a control. The CDR3 loop is CSVLGWSGSSYEQYF. As DNA, the CDR3 is TGCAGCGTTCTCGGGTGGAGTGGAAGCTCCTACGAGCAGTACTTC.